The T cell receptor (beta chain) described here comes from a study of cytomegalovirus exposure and HLA in healthy donors. Study-wide findings and caveats: There were some public TCRs occurring in many donors, but most TCR sequences were rare. With further analysis later on, most CMV-associated TCR beta chains appeared HLA-restricted. Highest at DRB1 and lowest at HLA-C, TCR association rates differed among HLA loci in a later analysis.

With 60 Vbeta and 13 Jbeta primers, the PCR was carried out. Measured with immunoSEQ multiplex PCR; TCRdb has only the in-frame clones, and not every one. The sample holds 120,000 to 150,000 clones; roughly 82% are singletons and the top ten take roughly 3.2%. As for this clone: As yet, its antigen is unknown.

Germline V gene sequence: CDR1 MGHRA, CDR2 YSYEKL. Trimming took 1 base from V and 1 from J, leaving 10 bases between them. The CDR3 is 15 residues long. This sequence was found in a man between 18 and 35 years old in good health and CMV-seropositive. V and J are TRBV4-1 and TRBJ1-1, with D possibly TRBD1 on 6 matching bases. The sample consisted of PBMCs. CDR3 in amino acids: CASSQGGGRNTEAFF. In nucleotides, the CDR3 is TGCGCCAGCAGCCAAGGTGGGGGCAGGAACACTGAAGCTTTCTTT.